This record covers a single TCR beta chain. Antigen: not known. The entry originates in a study of shared clonotypes between healthy human individuals. Study-level background: Every donor yielded three CD4 naive, three CD4 memory, two CD8 naive and one CD8 memory plate. Study outcomes and limitations: Generally, naive subsets (rather than memory subsets) showed larger estimated richness. Sorted-subset sequencing, rarefaction showed, was incomplete despite large depth.

At a deep level, the assay was run. Assay used: immunoSEQ multiplex PCR; TCRdb lists only in-frame clones, some missing. This sample carries over a million clones, 95% to 99% of them seen once, and the ten largest clones take roughly 0.45%. Germline V lookup: CDR1 SGHDN, CDR2 FVKESK. V gave up 4 bases and J gave up 4 bases, with 14 bases separating them. The CDR3 totals 14 residues. The sequenced sample was naive CD4+ T cells sorted from blood. The subset: CD45RA+ positively selected. The chain is built from TRBV14 and TRBJ2-7, with a possible D match to TRBD2 (5 bases). The clonotype was recovered from a man aged 30 to 45 in good health. CDR3: CASSPRVEGYEQYF. The CDR3 nucleotides read TGTGCCAGCAGCCCACGAGTAGAGGGTTACGAGCAGTACTTC. Using reference TRBV14 and TRBJ2-7 for the parts outside the CDR3, the full variable domain is EAGVTQFPSHSVIEKGQTVTLRCDPISGHDNLYWYRRVMGKEIKFLLHFVKESKQDESGMPNNRFLAERTGGTYSTLKVQPAELEDSGVYFCASSPRVEGYEQYFGPGTRLTVT.